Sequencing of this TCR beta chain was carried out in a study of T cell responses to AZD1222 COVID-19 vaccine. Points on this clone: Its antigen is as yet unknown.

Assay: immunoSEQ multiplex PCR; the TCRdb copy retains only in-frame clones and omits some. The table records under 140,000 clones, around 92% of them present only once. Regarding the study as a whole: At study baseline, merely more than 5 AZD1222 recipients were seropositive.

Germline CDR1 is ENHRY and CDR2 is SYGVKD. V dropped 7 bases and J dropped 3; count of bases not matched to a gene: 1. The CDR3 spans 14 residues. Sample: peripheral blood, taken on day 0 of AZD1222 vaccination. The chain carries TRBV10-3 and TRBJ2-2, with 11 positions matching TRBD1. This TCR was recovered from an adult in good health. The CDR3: CAIKGQGDTGELFF. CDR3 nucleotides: TGTGCCATCAAGGGACAGGGGGACACCGGGGAGCTGTTTTTT.